Included here is one TCR beta chain sequence, with context. Profiling relied on immunoSEQ multiplex PCR, and the TCRdb table lists in-frame clones only, not all of them. Here the sample spans about 140,000 clones, approximately 90% being singletons. This sample stems from a study of T cell responses to AZD1222 COVID-19 vaccine. The source material was peripheral blood, sampled on day 0 of AZD1222 vaccination. The sequence was obtained from an adult in good health.

CDR3 region: CSVEGGPYEQYF. The DNA for the CDR3 is TGCAGCGTTGAGGGGGGCCCCTACGAGCAGTACTTC. The V call is TRBV29-1, the J call TRBJ2-7; D tentatively fits TRBD1 or TRBD2 (6 bases each). Trimming shortened V by 3 bases and J by 2 bases, and 8 bases separated the two germline ends. Per the germline V gene, CDR1 is SQVTM and CDR2 is ANQGSEA. The CDR3 contains 12 residues.